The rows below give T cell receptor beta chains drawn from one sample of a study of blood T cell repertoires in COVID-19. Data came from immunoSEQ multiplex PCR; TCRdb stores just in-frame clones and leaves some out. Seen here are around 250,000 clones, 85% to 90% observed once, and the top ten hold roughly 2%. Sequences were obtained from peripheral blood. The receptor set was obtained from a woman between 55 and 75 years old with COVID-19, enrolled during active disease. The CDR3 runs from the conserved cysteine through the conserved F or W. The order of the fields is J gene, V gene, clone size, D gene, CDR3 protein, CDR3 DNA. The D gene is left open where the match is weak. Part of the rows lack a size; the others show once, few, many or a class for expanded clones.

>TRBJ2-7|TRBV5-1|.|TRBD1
CASSLVGQAYEQYF
TGCGCCAGCAGCTTGGTGGGACAGGCCTACGAGCAGTACTTC
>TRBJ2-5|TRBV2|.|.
CASSVQGAQETQYF
TGTGCCAGCAGTGTACAGGGAGCCCAAGAGACCCAGTACTTC
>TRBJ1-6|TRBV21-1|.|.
CASTRPDRAYNSPLHF
TGTGCCAGCACCCGACCGGACAGGGCCTATAATTCACCCCTCCACTTT
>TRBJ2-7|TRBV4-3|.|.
CASSQLEHPYEQYF
TGCGCCAGCAGCCAACTAGAACATCCCTACGAGCAGTACTTC
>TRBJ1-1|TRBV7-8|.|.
CASSLDFGGSEAFF
TGTGCCAGCAGCTTAGATTTCGGGGGGTCTGAAGCTTTCTTT
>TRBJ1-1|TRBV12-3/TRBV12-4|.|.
CASSLAWGAAFF
TGTGCCAGCAGTTTAGCTTGGGGAGCAGCTTTCTTT
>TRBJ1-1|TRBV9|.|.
CASSATGFNTEAFF
TGTGCCAGCAGCGCCACAGGGTTTAACACTGAAGCTTTCTTT
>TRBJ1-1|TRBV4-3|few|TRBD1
CASSQGLTGGFTEAFF
TGCGCCAGCAGCCAAGGACTCACAGGGGGTTTCACTGAAGCTTTCTTT
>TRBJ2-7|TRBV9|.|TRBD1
CASSVTGGNEQYF
TGTGCCAGCAGCGTAACAGGGGGTAACGAGCAGTACTTC
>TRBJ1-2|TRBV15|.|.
CATSRDNRNNYGYTF
TGTGCCACCAGCAGAGATAACAGGAATAACTATGGCTACACCTTC
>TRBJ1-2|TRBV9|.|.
CASSPDHTAGAGYTF
TGTGCCAGCAGCCCCGACCATACCGCGGGGGCCGGCTACACCTTC
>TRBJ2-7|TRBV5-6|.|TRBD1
CASSSTGAGDEQYF
TGTGCCAGCAGCTCGACAGGGGCCGGGGACGAGCAGTACTTC
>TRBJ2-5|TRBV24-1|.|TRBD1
CATSDGDLNRGKETQYF
TGTGCCACCAGTGATGGGGACCTAAACAGGGGCAAAGAGACCCAGTACTTC
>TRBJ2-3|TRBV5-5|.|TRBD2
CASSLWGLAGTSTDTQYF
TGTGCCAGCAGCTTATGGGGACTAGCGGGGACTAGCACAGATACGCAGTATTTT
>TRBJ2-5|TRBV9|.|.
CASSAGGGGGETQYF
TGTGCCAGCAGCGCTGGGGGGGGAGGGGGAGAGACCCAGTACTTC
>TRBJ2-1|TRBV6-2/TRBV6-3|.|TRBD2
CASSFRGLGRNLYNEQFF
TGTGCCAGCAGTTTCCGGGGACTAGGACGGAATCTCTACAATGAGCAGTTCTTC
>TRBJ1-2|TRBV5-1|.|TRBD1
CASSPGQGAPSYGYTF
TGCGCCAGCAGCCCAGGCCAGGGGGCGCCGAGCTATGGCTACACCTTC
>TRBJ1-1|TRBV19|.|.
CASNLAGTEAFF
TGTGCCAGTAACCTAGCCGGGACAGAAGCTTTCTTT
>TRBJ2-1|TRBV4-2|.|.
CASSQGTYNEQFF
TGTGCCAGCAGCCAAGGCACTTACAATGAGCAGTTCTTC
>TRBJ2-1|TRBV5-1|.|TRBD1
CASRDLGQGVGEQFF
TGCGCCAGCAGGGACTTGGGACAGGGGGTAGGTGAGCAGTTCTTC
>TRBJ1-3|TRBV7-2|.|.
CASSLVGRASGNTIYF
TGTGCCAGCAGCTTAGTCGGCAGGGCCTCTGGAAACACCATATATTTT
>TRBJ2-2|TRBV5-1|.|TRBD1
CASSRGQGRTGELFF
TGCGCCAGCAGCCGAGGACAGGGACGCACCGGGGAGCTGTTTTTT
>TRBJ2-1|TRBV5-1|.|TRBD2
CASSLSGGLGYNEQFF
TGCGCCAGCAGCTTAAGCGGGGGTTTGGGGTACAATGAGCAGTTCTTC
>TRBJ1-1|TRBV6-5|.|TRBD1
CASTVQGVMDTEAFF
TGTGCCAGTACTGTACAGGGGGTGATGGACACTGAAGCTTTCTTT
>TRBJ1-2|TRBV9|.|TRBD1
CASSVWAGGQYGYTF
TGTGCCAGCAGCGTTTGGGCAGGGGGTCAATATGGCTACACCTTC